These 26 T cell receptor beta chains were all obtained from the same sample, sequenced in a study of shared clonotypes between healthy human individuals. The data were produced by immunoSEQ multiplex PCR, yet TCRdb's version contains in-frame clones alone and is incomplete. Altogether about a million clones are present, 75% being singletons, with the ten largest covering over 1.3%. The sample was memory CD4+ T cells sorted from blood. Subset specified: CD45RA-negative fraction. The receptor set was obtained from a man between 18 and 35 years old in good health.

The V and J genes are TRBV19 and TRBJ1-2; 7 nucleotides agree with TRBD1. There are 14 residues in the CDR3. Trimming cost V 10 bases and J 2 bases; bases outside gene matches: 10. Looked up from germline, CDR1 is LNHDA and CDR2 is SQIVND (reference sequence). CDR3 nucleotide sequence: TGTGCCACCAGTAGGGGGCAGGGAAACTATGGCTACACCTTC. This sequence encodes CATSRGQGNYGYTF.

This clone was observed once. This chain uses TRBV28 with TRBJ2-2; a possible D gene is TRBD2 (6 bases). Per germline, CDR1 MDHEN and CDR2 SYDVKM. The CDR3 runs 13 residues. CDR3 loop: CALGGTNTGELFF. The CDR3 nucleotides read TGTGCGCTCGGCGGGACGAACACCGGGGAGCTGTTTTTT.

CDR3: CASSSMNTEAFF. In DNA form, the CDR3 reads TGTGCCAGCAGCTCTATGAACACTGAAGCTTTCTTT. The rearrangement uses TRBV7-9 and TRBJ1-1; no clear D. The CDR3 sequence is 12 residues long. V was cut by 4 bases and J by 0 bases, with 3 bases left in between. Germline CDR1 SEHNR, CDR2 FQNEAQ (reference sequence).

The CDR3 DNA reads TGTGCCAGCAGTTTAGAGTCATATCAGCCCCAGCATTTT. Protein sequence: CASSLESYQPQHF. The genes are TRBV28 and TRBJ1-5; unclear D gene. V was trimmed by 2 bases and J by 5 bases, leaving 7 bases between them. From germline, CDR1 is MDHEN and CDR2 SYDVKM. The CDR3 covers 13 residues. Filled out from reference TRBV28 and TRBJ1-5, the complete variable domain reads DVKVTQSSRYLVKRTGEKVFLECVQDMDHENMFWYRQDPGLGLRLIYFSYDVKMKEKGDIPEGYSVSREKKERFSLILESASTNQTSMYLCASSLESYQPQHFGDGTRLSIL.

The chain uses TRBV2 and TRBJ2-1; 12 bases fit TRBD2. CDR3 length: 15 residues. CDR1 is SNHLY and CDR2 is FYNNEI in the germline V gene. V lost 6 bases and J lost 7; bases outside the gene matches: 7. Here the CDR3 reads CASSATSGRQNEQFF. CDR3 nucleotides: TGTGCCAGCAGCGCGACTAGCGGGAGACAGAATGAGCAGTTCTTC.

The V call is TRBV7-2, the J call TRBJ2-3; a weak D match, TRBD1 (5 bases). Per the germline V gene, CDR1 is SGHTA and CDR2 is FQGNSA. The ends were cut back, 1 base at V and 10 bases at J, with 12 bases in the middle. The CDR3 has 13 residues. The CDR3 reads CASSLDKGISQYF. The CDR3 nucleotides read TGTGCCAGCAGCTTAGATAAGGGGATCTCGCAGTATTTT.

The chain uses TRBV29-1 and TRBJ2-3; 15 nucleotides align to TRBD2. Germline assignment: CDR1 SQVTM and CDR2 ANQGSEA. V shed 6 bases and J 0 bases; nucleotides not matched to a gene: 10. This CDR3 has 18 residues. This CDR3 is CSVRGLAGGISSTDTQYF. DNA of the CDR3: TGCAGCGTCCGGGGACTAGCGGGAGGAATTTCTAGCACAGATACGCAGTATTTT.

This chain connects TRBV5-4 to TRBJ2-3, with TRBD2 identical over 8 bases. Trimming cost V 0 bases and J 1 base; bases outside gene matches: 4. The CDR3 is made up of 16 amino acids. Germline CDR1 and CDR2: SGHNT and YYREEE (reference sequence). The chain's CDR3 is CASSLGLREGTDTQYF. The CDR3 DNA reads TGTGCCAGCAGCTTGGGGTTGCGGGAGGGCACAGATACGCAGTATTTT.

The J gene is TRBJ2-3, the V gene TRBV10-3; D unresolved. V lost 8 bases and J lost 2, with 11 bases in between. CDR3 length: 13 amino acids. Germline V gives CDR1 ENHRY, CDR2 SYGVKD. CDR3: CAILRPTTDTQYF. The CDR3 nucleotides are TGTGCCATCTTGCGCCCTACCACAGATACGCAGTATTTT.

The rearrangement joins TRBV6-1 to TRBJ2-7, with D uncertain. Trimming shortened V by 6 bases and J by 6 bases, and 12 bases separated the two germline ends. Germline V gives CDR1 MNHNS, CDR2 SASEGT. The CDR3 covers 12 residues. The CDR3 coding sequence is TGTGCCAGCAGCCCCTTTAGGACCGAGCAGTACTTC. As protein: CASSPFRTEQYF.

The chain has TRBV10-3 and TRBJ1-2; 7 bases map to TRBD1. After removal of 2 bases from V and 6 bases from J, the junction contained 3 bases not matched to a gene. CDR1 ENHRY and CDR2 SYGVKD come from the germline V gene. The CDR3 loop spans 13 amino acids. The CDR3 nucleotides are TGTGCCATCAGTGAGCCGACAGGGCATGGCTACACCTTC. Its protein product is CAISEPTGHGYTF.

The rearrangement joins TRBV2 to TRBJ2-4, with TRBD1 as a possible D gene (5 bases). CDR1 and CDR2 from the germline V gene are SNHLY and FYNNEI. The CDR3 consists of 12 residues. V lost 6 bases, J lost 4 bases, and 7 bases lay in between. In nucleotides, the CDR3 is TGTGCCAGCAGACAGGCTAAAAACATTCAGTACTTC. This translates into CASRQAKNIQYF.

The chain combines TRBV6-1 with TRBJ2-1, with TRBD1 as a possible D gene (6 bases). The V and J ends lost 4 bases and 3 bases respectively, with 7 bases between them. This CDR3 has 13 residues. The germline V gene has CDR1 MNHNS and CDR2 SASEGT. CDR3 bases: TGTGCCAGCAGTGCCAGGGGCTACAATGAGCAGTTCTTC. Encoded protein: CASSARGYNEQFF.

V is TRBV7-6 and J is TRBJ2-1; D is unclear. V gave up 0 bases and J gave up 9 bases, with 15 bases separating them. This CDR3 has 15 residues. CDR1 and CDR2 from the germline V gene are SGHVS and FNYEAQ. CDR3: CASSLAYFPLSEQFF. As DNA, the CDR3 is TGTGCCAGCAGCTTAGCGTATTTCCCATTAAGTGAGCAGTTCTTC.

The rearrangement uses TRBV14 and TRBJ2-3, with D tentatively TRBD1 or TRBD2 (6 bases each). This CDR3 has 12 residues. V was shortened by 4 bases and J by 8 bases, with 10 bases between the two germline ends. Per germline, CDR1 SGHDN and CDR2 FVKESK. The CDR3 region has the DNA TGTGCCAGCAGCCGGGGGCGGGGTACGCAGTATTTT. The encoded protein is CASSRGRGTQYF.

This chain uses TRBV6-5 with TRBJ2-3, with D unresolved. V lost 2 bases and J 0 bases, leaving 9 bases between the germline ends. The CDR3 consists of 15 residues. Germline assignment: CDR1 MNHEY and CDR2 SVGAGI. The CDR3 nucleotides read TGTGCCAGCAGTTACCAACTTAGGAGCACAGATACGCAGTATTTT. It translates to CASSYQLRSTDTQYF.

This clone has more than one count but fewer than ten. The chain has TRBV30 and TRBJ2-2; no clear D. In germline, CDR1 is GTSNPN, CDR2 SVGIG (reference sequence). The CDR3 runs to 14 residues. Trimming removed 4 bases at V and 4 bases at J, with 13 bases between. Written as DNA, the CDR3 is TGTGCCTGGAATAGGCACTCCCTCACCGGGGAGCTGTTTTTT. Translating gives CAWNRHSLTGELFF.

Remarks on this clone: Other DNA sequences in this sample translate to the same CDR3. The CDR3 sequence: CASSPPNGQETQYF. The CDR3 bases are TGTGCCAGCTCACCACCGAACGGACAAGAGACCCAGTACTTC. The V call is TRBV18, the J call TRBJ2-5; D uncertain. This CDR3 is 14 amino acids long. V lost 0 bases to trimming and J lost 2 bases, with 7 bases between them. Looked up from germline, CDR1 is KGHSH and CDR2 is LQKENI.

This clone appeared once. The gene calls are TRBV2 and TRBJ2-2; the D is unclear. Germline V CDR1 and CDR2: SNHLY, FYNNEI. This CDR3 is 15 amino acids long. V was clipped by 3 bases and J by 6 bases, with 14 bases between them. CDR3 sequence (DNA): TGTGCCAGCAGTGATCCCACTCTTTGGTCCGGGGAGCTGTTTTTT. It is translated as CASSDPTLWSGELFF.

This clone has just a few counts. The chain combines TRBV5-4 with TRBJ2-1, with D hard to call. The CDR3 is 16 amino acids. The germline V gene encodes CDR1 SGHNT and CDR2 YYREEE (reference sequence). V was clipped by 0 bases and J by 1 base, with 11 bases between them. CDR3 amino acids: CASSLGSALSYNEQFF. The CDR3, as DNA: TGTGCCAGCAGCTTGGGGAGCGCTTTGTCCTACAATGAGCAGTTCTTC.

This clone appeared a few times. The chain carries TRBV7-3 and TRBJ2-3; D perhaps matches TRBD2 (5 bases). From germline, CDR1 is SGHTA and CDR2 FQGTGA. V lost 2 bases, J lost 1 base, and 10 bases lay in between. The CDR3 is 15 residues long. CDR3 nucleotide sequence: TGTGCCAGCAGCTTAGACGGGGTCGGCACAGATACGCAGTATTTT. It translates to CASSLDGVGTDTQYF.

This clone appeared a few times. The V call is TRBV2, the J call TRBJ1-4, with TRBD1 as a possible D gene (6 bases). V lost 6 bases and J lost 10, with 12 bases in between. This CDR3 comprises 12 residues. The germline CDR1 and CDR2 sequences are SNHLY and FYNNEI. As DNA, the CDR3 is TGTGCCAGCAGGTCACAGGGTGGAAAACTGTTTTTT. Translating gives CASRSQGGKLFF.

The J gene is TRBJ2-3, the V gene TRBV7-2; TRBD1 aligns across 9 bases. The CDR3 length is 15 residues. From germline, CDR1 is SGHTA and CDR2 FQGNSA. The ends lost 5 bases at V and 5 bases at J; junction bases unmatched: 8. As DNA, the CDR3 is TGTGCCAGCAGCCAACAGGGGGCCGGTGGAGATACGCAGTATTTT. It is translated as CASSQQGAGGDTQYF.

The CDR3 sequence: CSATGTDTQYF. The CDR3 DNA follows: TGCAGTGCAACGGGCACAGATACGCAGTATTTT. The rearrangement uses TRBV20-1 and TRBJ2-3; no firm D call. The V gene's germline CDR1 is DFQATT and CDR2 SNEGSKA (reference sequence). The CDR3 consists of 11 residues. Trimming took off 6 bases at V and 1 base at J, with 5 bases between the two ends.

The genes are TRBV5-1 and TRBJ2-7; D might be TRBD2 (5 bases). The CDR3 spans 11 residues. Deletions cut 9 bases from V and 6 bases from J, with 13 bases between. Germline V lookup: CDR1 SGHRS, CDR2 YFSETQ. This chain's CDR3 is CATTDGVEQYF. CDR3 nucleotide sequence: TGCGCCACCACGGACGGGGTCGAGCAGTACTTC.

The chain is built from TRBV5-4 and TRBJ1-5; D may be TRBD1 (5 bases). From germline, CDR1 is SGHNT and CDR2 YYREEE (reference sequence). Trimming took 0 bases from V and 3 from J, leaving 10 bases between them. This CDR3 region has 15 residues. CDR3 residues: CASSLGGNNNQPQHF. The CDR3 nucleotides are TGTGCCAGCAGCTTGGGGGGGAATAACAATCAGCCCCAGCATTTT.